A selection of T cell receptor beta chains follows, all from one sample in a study of blood T cell repertoires in COVID-19. Assay: immunoSEQ multiplex PCR; the TCRdb copy retains only in-frame clones and omits some. Of 78,000 or so clones in the sample, around four fifths were seen once. The sample taken for sequencing was peripheral blood. Receptor source: a human donor in a cohort sampled during active COVID-19. Each CDR3 is given with its conserved first and last residue. Each record gives: J gene, V gene, clone size, CDR3 length, D gene, CDR3 DNA, CDR3 protein. D genes are given only for firm matches. Not every row has a clone size; where given, it reads once, few, many or a size class.

TRBJ2-7 TRBV5-1 NA 13 NA TGCGCCAGCAGCTTGCAAAACTCCTACGAGCAGTACTTC CASSLQNSYEQYF
TRBJ1-6 TRBV28 NA 16 TRBD1 TGTGCCAGCAGTTACCGGACAGGGGGTTCCGCTTCACCCCTCCACTTT CASSYRTGGSASPLHF
TRBJ1-5 TRBV19 NA 17 TRBD1 TGTGCCAGTAGTGGGACAGGGGGCGCGGGGAGCAATCAGCCCCAGCATTTT CASSGTGGAGSNQPQHF
TRBJ2-2 TRBV30 NA 13 TRBD1 TGTGCCTGGAGTGCGACAGGGGTCGGGGAGCTGTTTTTT CAWSATGVGELFF
TRBJ2-1 TRBV27 NA 14 TRBD2 TGTGCCAGCAGCCAGTGGGGGAGGGAGGATGAGCAGTTCTTC CASSQWGREDEQFF
TRBJ1-5 TRBV6-5 NA 15 TRBD1 TGTGCCAGCATTGGTGCCGGGACAGGGTCACAGCCCCAGCATTTT CASIGAGTGSQPQHF
TRBJ1-5 TRBV19 NA 17 NA TGTGCCAGTAGTATGTATCGGGTCCAGGGTTGGATTCAGCCCCAGCATTTT CASSMYRVQGWIQPQHF
TRBJ2-7 TRBV27 once 14 TRBD2 TGTGCCTCCCACAGAAGCGGGAGTATCCACGAGCAGTACTTC CASHRSGSIHEQYF
TRBJ1-5 TRBV29-1 NA 15 TRBD1 TGCAGCGCTCAACAGGGGGCAGGGGGCAATCAGCCCCAGCATTTT CSAQQGAGGNQPQHF
TRBJ2-3 TRBV3-1/TRBV3-2 NA 17 TRBD2 TGTGCCAGCAGCCAAGATAGAGCGGGAGCTCGCACAGATACGCAGTATTTT CASSQDRAGARTDTQYF
TRBJ2-1 TRBV7-3 NA 13 TRBD2 TGTGCCAGCACCCCTCCTAGCGGGAGGGCCCTGTTCTTC CASTPPSGRALFF
TRBJ2-2 TRBV2 NA 15 NA TGTGCCAGCAATCGCAGGCGGGGCTCCACCGGGGAGCTGTTTTTT CASNRRRGSTGELFF
TRBJ2-4 TRBV6-5 NA 16 TRBD2 TGTGCCAGCAGTTTAACTAGCGGAGGTGCCAAAAACATTCAGTACTTC CASSLTSGGAKNIQYF
TRBJ2-7 TRBV28 NA 13 TRBD2 TGTGCCAGCAGTTTGGGACTAGACTACGAGCAGTACTTC CASSLGLDYEQYF
TRBJ1-2 TRBV3-1/TRBV3-2 once 15 NA TGTGCCAGCAGCCAAGATCTAGCGCGGGTAGGAGGCTACACCTTC CASSQDLARVGGYTF
TRBJ1-6 TRBV7-9 NA 16 TRBD1 TGTGCCAGCAGCTTAGCCGCTACAGGGGTTGGGACACCCCTCCACTTT CASSLAATGVGTPLHF
TRBJ1-1 TRBV3-1/TRBV3-2 few 14 TRBD1 TGTGGTACGAGCAGGGGGCTGAGGGACACTGAAGCTTTCTTT CGTSRGLRDTEAFF
TRBJ2-5 TRBV5-4 NA 15 NA TGTGCCAGCAGCTTGGAAGGGGGCGGGACAGAGACCCAGTACTTC CASSLEGGGTETQYF
TRBJ1-1 TRBV14 NA 10 NA TGTGCCAGCAGCCGACAACACGGTTTCTTT CASSRQHGFF
TRBJ1-5 TRBV19 NA 14 NA TGTGCCAGTAGTATAGTAGAATATAATCAGCCCCAGCATTTT CASSIVEYNQPQHF
TRBJ2-1 TRBV5-1 NA 15 NA TGCGCCAGCAGCTTGGTGGGAGAAGGGTACAATGAGCAGTTCTTC CASSLVGEGYNEQFF
TRBJ1-2 TRBV19 NA 15 NA TGTGCCAGTAGTACCACGGGGGGAGCGAACTATGGCTACACCTTC CASSTTGGANYGYTF
TRBJ2-3 TRBV5-1 NA 16 NA TGCGCCAGCAGCTTGGGTCTAGCCCTAGGCACAGATACGCAGTATTTT CASSLGLALGTDTQYF
TRBJ2-5 TRBV6-1 NA 14 NA TGTGCCAGCAGTGAAGTTCGGGGTCATGAGACCCAGTACTTC CASSEVRGHETQYF
TRBJ2-3 TRBV28 NA 12 NA TGTGCCAGCAGTTCACGACTCAATCTTTCGTATTTT CASSSRLNLSYF
TRBJ2-2 TRBV28 NA 16 TRBD2 TGTGCCAGCAGTTTAATAGGGAGGGTGTGGACCGGGGAGCTGTTTTTT CASSLIGRVWTGELFF
TRBJ1-1 TRBV19 NA 17 TRBD1 TGTGCCAGTAGTCATTTCTCCGGGACAGGTGGTAAGACTGAAGCTTTCTTT CASSHFSGTGGKTEAFF
TRBJ1-6 TRBV6-5 NA 15 TRBD1 TGTGCCAGCAGCTCCACAGGGGGGGGCAATTCACCCCTCCACTTT CASSSTGGGNSPLHF
TRBJ2-1 TRBV6-5 NA 16 TRBD2 TGTGCCAGCAGTTCCTTCGGGCTAGCGGGAGGTCATGAGCAGTTCTTC CASSSFGLAGGHEQFF
TRBJ2-1 TRBV5-6 NA 16 TRBD2 TGTGCCAGCAGCCCCCGGACTAGCGGGAGCGGGAATGAGCAGTTCTTC CASSPRTSGSGNEQFF
TRBJ2-3 TRBV28 NA 11 NA TGTGCCAGCAGTCTACGAGATACGCAGTATTTT CASSLRDTQYF
TRBJ1-5 TRBV30 NA 13 NA TGTGCCTGGAGTGCGGGGAAGGTTCAGCCCCAGCATTTT CAWSAGKVQPQHF
TRBJ1-5 TRBV2 NA 14 NA TGTGCCAGCAGTGAAGGGAGCAGCAATCAGCCCCAGCATTTT CASSEGSSNQPQHF
TRBJ2-5 TRBV11-3 NA 16 TRBD1 TGTGCCAGCAGCCCCAGGGGGTCGGTCGGGAAAGAGACCCAGTACTTC CASSPRGSVGKETQYF
TRBJ2-1 TRBV28 NA 14 TRBD2 TGTGCCAGCAGTAGAGCGGGACGGTTAGATGAGCAGTTCTTC CASSRAGRLDEQFF
TRBJ2-2 TRBV5-1 once 15 NA TGCGCCAGCAGCTTGGGGCAGGGGAGTGCCGGGGAGCTGTTTTTT CASSLGQGSAGELFF
TRBJ2-5 TRBV30 NA 13 NA TGTGCCTGGAGTGCGGGGTACCAAGAGACCCAGTACTTC CAWSAGYQETQYF
TRBJ2-4 TRBV19 NA 13 NA TGTGCCAGTAGTATAGATTCCCGGACAGTTCTGTACTTC CASSIDSRTVLYF
TRBJ2-1 TRBV30 NA 18 TRBD2 TGTGCCTGGAGTGAGGAGACTAGGGCTAGCGGGAGGGACAATGAGCAGTTCTTC CAWSEETRASGRDNEQFF
TRBJ1-4 TRBV6-1 NA 18 TRBD1 TGTGCCAGCAGTGAACCCCGGGACAGCCAGATAACTAATGAAAAACTGTTTTTT CASSEPRDSQITNEKLFF
TRBJ1-2 TRBV2 NA 14 TRBD1 TGTGCCAGCACTACAAGGACAGGAGGTGGCGGCTACACCTTC CASTTRTGGGGYTF
TRBJ1-3 TRBV5-1 few 18 NA TGCGCCAGCAGCCGAGAGAGGGTCAATCCTCTTTCCGGAAACACCATATATTTT CASSRERVNPLSGNTIYF
TRBJ1-5 TRBV28 NA 13 TRBD1 TGTGCCAGTTTCCGGGACAGTGTTCAGCCCCAGCATTTT CASFRDSVQPQHF
TRBJ1-1 TRBV29-1 NA 13 TRBD1 TGCAGCGTTAGCACAGGGGGTTCTACTGAAGCTTTCTTT CSVSTGGSTEAFF
TRBJ2-1 TRBV30 once 13 TRBD2 TGTGCCGAAGCGGGAGACGCCTACAATGAGCAGTTCTTC CAEAGDAYNEQFF